This T cell receptor beta chain appears in the sequencing data of a study of shared clonotypes between healthy human individuals. Study outcomes and limitations: The researchers took only blood, and tissue repertoires probably look different. Compared with memory subsets, naive subsets generally had larger estimated richness. Large sequencing depth failed to make sorted-subset sequencing complete, rarefaction showed.

Germline V CDR1 and CDR2: SGHTA, FQGNSA. The CDR3 has 11 amino acids. The V and J ends lost 5 bases and 5 bases respectively, with 6 bases between them. TCRdb keeps only in-frame clones here, not all; method: immunoSEQ multiplex PCR. The sample includes some 1,900,000 clones, approximately 94% of them seen just once. In the naive CD8 group, cells lacked CD45RO and were positively selected for CCR7, so terminally differentiated effector memory CD45RA+ cells were left out. Every donor, a Caucasian adult, lived in Nashville, Tennessee. Comment on this clone: Its antigen is unknown. Other DNA sequences in this sample translate to the same CDR3.

This rearrangement joins TRBV7-2 to TRBJ1-1; D is undetermined. Sequenced material: naive CD8+ T cells sorted from blood. The origin of this receptor is a man aged 18 to 35 in good health. This chain's CDR3 is CASSLGTEAFF. The DNA for the CDR3 is TGTGCCAGCAGCCTGGGAACTGAAGCTTTCTTT.